Presented here are 24 T cell receptor beta chains from one specimen sequenced in a study of cytomegalovirus exposure and HLA in healthy donors. The PCR contained 60 Vbeta and 13 Jbeta primers. Data came from immunoSEQ multiplex PCR; TCRdb stores just in-frame clones and leaves some out. The sample comprises under 200,000 clones, approximately 80% of which are singletons, and about 4.3% rests with the top ten. The specimen sequenced was PBMCs. The receptors originated from a man aged 30-40 years in good health and CMV-seronegative.

J is TRBJ1-1 and V is TRBV2; no reliable D call. CDR3 size: 14 residues. The ends were cut back, 1 base at V and 1 base at J, with 7 bases in the middle. Germline V gives CDR1 SNHLY, CDR2 FYNNEI. The CDR3 loop reads CASSEDSWNTEAFF. CDR3 nucleotide sequence: TGTGCCAGCAGTGAAGACAGTTGGAACACTGAAGCTTTCTTT.

This chain joins TRBV6-4 and TRBJ2-2, with TRBD1 identical over 7 bases. The CDR3 runs 15 residues. Germline-derived CDR1 and CDR2 are MRHNA and SNTAGT. The junction had 5 bases not matched to a gene; V was cut back by 2 bases and J by 5 bases. The CDR3 bases are TGTGCCAGCAGTGACAGGGGGCTTGGGACCGGGGAGCTGTTTTTT. Protein sequence: CASSDRGLGTGELFF.

V and J are TRBV7-9 and TRBJ1-1; 7 nucleotides match TRBD1. CDR1 SEHNR and CDR2 FQNEAQ come from the germline V gene (reference sequence). This CDR3 has 15 amino acids. The J segment lost 6 bases and the V segment lost 5 bases, leaving 12 bases of the junction unmatched. The CDR3: CASSSPGQPSSEAFF. The CDR3 nucleotides read TGTGCCAGCAGCAGCCCGGGACAGCCATCATCTGAAGCTTTCTTT. The full variable domain, in which reference TRBV7-9 and TRBJ1-1 provide the parts outside the CDR3, is DTGVSQNPRHKITKRGQNVTFRCDPISEHNRLYWYRQTLGQGPEFLTYFQNEAQLEKSRLLSDRFSAERPKGSFSTLEIQRTEQGDSAMYLCASSSPGQPSSEAFFGQGTRLTVV.

The chain has TRBV30 and TRBJ1-4, with D perhaps matching TRBD1 (5 bases). Trimming stripped 2 bases from V and 0 bases from J, with 10 bases between. CDR1 GTSNPN and CDR2 SVGIG come from the germline V gene (reference sequence). This CDR3 contains 15 residues. The CDR3 spells CAWSRGSATNEKLFF. CDR3 nucleotide sequence: TGTGCCTGGAGTAGGGGATCCGCAACTAATGAAAAACTGTTTTTT.

This clone was recorded a few times. The gene calls are TRBV6-5 and TRBJ2-7; possibly TRBD2 for D (5 bases). Trimming stripped 4 bases from V and 4 bases from J, with 17 bases between. There are 15 residues in the CDR3. Germline V gene sequence: CDR1 MNHEY, CDR2 SVGAGI. The CDR3 is CASSSGLGVGYEQYF. The CDR3 nucleotides are TGTGCCAGCAGTTCTGGTTTGGGAGTAGGTTACGAGCAGTACTTC.

This clone was seen a single time. This chain joins TRBV9 and TRBJ2-2; 10 nucleotides agree with TRBD2. From germline, CDR1 is SGDLS and CDR2 YYNGEE. After removal of 4 bases from V and 6 bases from J, the junction contained 6 bases not matched to a gene. This CDR3 has 15 amino acids. DNA for the CDR3: TGTGCCAGCAGCCCCCTAGCGGGGGAAGCCGGGGAGCTGTTTTTT. Its protein product is CASSPLAGEAGELFF.

The chain joins TRBV27 to TRBJ1-5, with 7 bases fitting TRBD1. V was pared by 7 bases and J by 3 bases, with 9 bases of the junction left unmatched. Germline V gene data show CDR1 as MNHEY and CDR2 as SMNVEV (reference sequence). The CDR3 runs 15 residues. CDR3 in amino acids: CASTPRGQANQPQHF. In DNA form, the CDR3 reads TGTGCCAGCACCCCTAGGGGGCAGGCCAATCAGCCCCAGCATTTT.

This clone has only a few counts. This chain uses TRBV4-2 with TRBJ2-3; TRBD2 matches 14 bases. Per the germline V gene, CDR1 is LGHNA and CDR2 is YNFKEQ. V trimming: 3 bases; J trimming: 4 bases; junction bases outside the gene matches: 6. The CDR3 has 17 amino acids. CDR3 coding DNA: TGTGCCAGCAGCCAGGGACTAGCGGGAGAGTATCCAGATACGCAGTATTTT. It encodes CASSQGLAGEYPDTQYF.

This clone was recorded once. This chain uses TRBV19 with TRBJ1-2, with a possible D match to TRBD1 (5 bases). CDR3 size: 13 residues. The V gene's germline CDR1 is LNHDA and CDR2 SQIVND (reference sequence). The V end lost 5 bases, the J end lost 3 bases, and 10 bases lay between the germline ends. CDR3 loop: CASSLQEDYGYTF. The CDR3 DNA is TGTGCCAGTAGTCTACAGGAAGACTATGGCTACACCTTC.

The chain links TRBV6-1 to TRBJ1-2; 11 nucleotides line up with TRBD1. The junction had 8 bases not matched to a gene; V was cut back by 7 bases and J by 4 bases. Germline V lookup: CDR1 MNHNS, CDR2 SASEGT. The CDR3 is made up of 15 amino acids. CDR3 nucleotide sequence: TGTGCCAGCAACCCCGGGACAGGGGGTATCTATGGCTACACCTTC. Its translation: CASNPGTGGIYGYTF.

This clone was picked up one time. This chain links TRBV11-2 with TRBJ1-1, with D perhaps TRBD1 (5 bases). This CDR3 has 15 amino acids. The V and J ends lost 2 bases and 5 bases respectively, with 15 bases between them. Germline loops: CDR1 SGHAT, CDR2 FQNNGV. CDR3 region: CASSLQGGARTEAFF. The CDR3 DNA sequence: TGTGCCAGCAGCTTACAGGGTGGGGCTAGGACTGAAGCTTTCTTT.

The V and J genes are TRBV9 and TRBJ1-3; 10 nucleotides match TRBD1. Germline loops: CDR1 SGDLS, CDR2 YYNGEE. The CDR3 has 16 amino acids. The ends lost 4 bases at V and 0 bases at J; junction bases unmatched: 4. In DNA, the CDR3 is TGTGCCAGCAGCCCCCGGACAGGGGGCTCTGGAAACACCATATATTTT. Its translation is CASSPRTGGSGNTIYF.

This clone was seen only once. J is TRBJ2-5 and V is TRBV27; TRBD2 is a possible D gene (5 bases). The J call may be faulty, since TRBJ2-7 better matches the DNA end. Germline CDR1 MNHEY, CDR2 SMNVEV (reference sequence). The CDR3 has 14 amino acids. The CDR3 region is CASSSPGRSYEQYF. The CDR3 coding sequence is TGTGCCAGCAGTTCCCCTGGGAGATCCTACGAGCAGTACTTC.

The gene calls are TRBV6-1 and TRBJ1-1; a possible D gene is TRBD1 (6 bases). With 3 bases removed from V and 1 base from J, the gap between germline ends came to 12 bases. The CDR3 runs to 15 residues. Germline V CDR1 and CDR2: MNHNS, SASEGT. The DNA of the CDR3 is TGTGCCAGCAGTGACTCGGGCAGGGGGAACACTGAAGCTTTCTTT. Translating it yields CASSDSGRGNTEAFF.

Comment on this clone: The junction departs from the called germline gene at one end, perhaps through a read error. The chain recombines TRBV7-9 with TRBJ1-4, with 7 bases matching TRBD1. The CDR3 has 16 residues. The germline CDR1 and CDR2 sequences are SEHNR and FQNEAQ (reference sequence). The CDR3 DNA follows: TGTTCCAGCAGCCCTAGGACAGGTCCAACTAATGAAAAACTGTTTTTT. Translation: CSSSPRTGPTNEKLFF.

The chain employs TRBV7-2 and TRBJ2-7; 7 bases fit TRBD2. The junction had 5 bases not matched to a gene; V was cut back by 5 bases and J by 1 base. Germline V gene lookup returns CDR1 SGHTA and CDR2 FQGNSA. The length of the CDR3 is 14 residues. CDR3 residues: CASSPRTSSYEQYF. The DNA of the CDR3 is TGTGCCAGCAGCCCGCGGACTAGTTCCTACGAGCAGTACTTC.

For this clone: One end of the junction varies from germline; a read error may be responsible. The CDR3, as DNA: TGCGCCAGCAGCGTGAGACAGGGAAACGCCATATATTTT. It codes for CASSVRQGNAIYF. The chain uses TRBV5-1 and TRBJ1-3, with 7 bases matching TRBD1. The germline V gene encodes CDR1 SGHRS and CDR2 YFSETQ. The CDR3 length is 13 residues.

J is TRBJ2-4 and V is TRBV2, with TRBD1 matching over 7 bases. The germline CDR1 and CDR2 sequences are SNHLY and FYNNEI. This CDR3 region has 14 residues. Trimming removed 7 bases from V and 8 bases from J; junction bases left unmatched: 11. The CDR3 DNA follows: TGTGCCAGCAAGACCGACAGGGATGGGGACATTCAGTACTTC. It yields the protein CASKTDRDGDIQYF.

CDR3 in DNA: TGTGCCAGCAGCTTGAAGGGAGGGAGCACTGGGGATACGCAGTATTTT. Translating it yields CASSLKGGSTGDTQYF. The chain carries TRBV5-6 and TRBJ2-3, with TRBD2 matching 7 bases. Germline CDR1 and CDR2: SGHDT and YYEEEE. The CDR3 runs 16 residues. V lost 1 base, J lost 6 bases, and 11 bases stayed unmatched.

This clone was seen a handful of times. The rearrangement joins TRBV27 to TRBJ1-1; 10 bases line up with TRBD1. The trim removed 5 bases at V and 0 bases at J, leaving 9 bases unmatched. The germline V gene encodes CDR1 MNHEY and CDR2 SMNVEV (reference sequence). This CDR3 comprises 17 residues. The CDR3 DNA follows: TGTGCCAGCAGTCCGATCGGACAGGGGGGAATGAACACTGAAGCTTTCTTT. Protein sequence: CASSPIGQGGMNTEAFF.

This chain joins TRBV27 and TRBJ2-1; 8 nucleotides agree with TRBD2. CDR3 length: 12 amino acids. The junction had 7 bases not matched to a gene; V was cut back by 10 bases and J by 8 bases. Germline lookup yields CDR1 MNHEY and CDR2 SMNVEV (reference sequence). In nucleotides, the CDR3 is TGTGCCACCCTCGGGGGGGGTTATGAGCAGTTCTTC. It translates to CATLGGGYEQFF.

The rearrangement links TRBV29-1 to TRBJ1-2; 11 nucleotides match TRBD1. The trim removed 6 bases at V and 5 bases at J, leaving 5 bases unmatched. Germline lookup yields CDR1 SQVTM and CDR2 ANQGSEA. The CDR3 is 13 residues long. The CDR3 sequence: CSVTGQGAYGYTF. In DNA form, the CDR3 reads TGCAGCGTCACTGGACAGGGGGCGTATGGCTACACCTTC.

This chain links TRBV5-8 with TRBJ2-2; 10 bases map to TRBD1. The J segment lost 1 base and the V segment lost 5 bases, leaving 5 bases of the junction unmatched. This CDR3 region has 16 residues. From germline, CDR1 is SGHTS and CDR2 YDEGEE. The CDR3 region is CASSNRDRGNTGELFF. CDR3 in DNA: TGTGCCAGCAGTAACCGGGACAGGGGGAACACCGGGGAGCTGTTTTTT. The full variable domain, rest sourced from reference TRBV5-8 and TRBJ2-2, is EAGVTQSPTHLIKTRGQQATLRCSPISGHTSVYWYQQALGLGLQFLLWYDEGEERNRGNFPPRFSGRQFPNYSSELNVNALELEDSALYLCASSNRDRGNTGELFFGEGSRLTVL.

The chain carries TRBV18 and TRBJ1-5; 7 bases match TRBD1. The CDR3 consists of 18 residues. The germline V gene encodes CDR1 KGHSH and CDR2 LQKENI. The V and J ends lost 2 bases and 1 base, in that order; junction bases with no gene match: 11. The CDR3 DNA sequence: TGTGCCAGCTCACCAACTCAGAGACAGGGCCTAAGCAATCAGCCCCAGCATTTT. This codes for CASSPTQRQGLSNQPQHF.